This T cell receptor beta chain originates from a study of PD-L1 blockade in urothelial cancer. Clones were read by immunoSEQ multiplex PCR, and TCRdb kept only the in-frame ones, dropping some. This sample has approximately 41,000 clones; over 80% occur once, and the top ten carry roughly 15%. The time point was: pretreatment peripheral blood. Deletions cut 1 base from V and 2 bases from J, with 6 bases between. Germline-derived CDR1 and CDR2 are SGHDN and FVKESK. The CDR3 extends over 13 amino acids. Sequenced here: PBMCs, sampled around atezolizumab (anti-PD-L1) treatment. The TCR comes from an elderly man with urothelial cancer. The rearrangement joins TRBV14 to TRBJ2-7; D gene uncertain. CDR3 sequence: CASSQASPYEQYF. CDR3 DNA sequence: TGTGCCAGCAGCCAAGCCTCTCCCTACGAGCAGTACTTC.